This T cell receptor (beta chain) was sequenced for a study of T cell responses to AZD1222 COVID-19 vaccine. General study results and limits: It was only after the peak T cell response that any repertoires were sampled. Across the whole spike, CD4 TCRs peaked at regions 160-218 and 743-854. Per reports, nearly half of all spike-specific TCRs target regions that are unmutated in variants. At baseline, seropositivity was found in only 5 to 7 AZD1222 recipients.

TCRdb keeps only in-frame clones here, not all; method: immunoSEQ multiplex PCR. This table holds more than 120,000 clones, just over 90% found once. About this clone: Its cognate antigen is unknown.

The germline V and J ends were trimmed by 1 base and 7 bases, with 7 bases remaining between them. CDR1 LGHNA and CDR2 YSLEER come from the germline V gene. This CDR3 spans 13 amino acids. V and J are TRBV4-3 and TRBJ1-4; D not certain. The sample consisted of peripheral blood, taken on day 0 of AZD1222 vaccination. The TCR was taken from an adult in good health. CDR3 sequence: CASSQGSVEKLFF. CDR3 in DNA: TGCGCCAGCAGCCAAGGATCAGTTGAAAAACTGTTTTTT.